Listed here is a single T cell receptor (beta chain). What it binds is not known. CDR3 regions were amplified by Arm-PCR using iRepertoire HTBI primers to build TCR beta libraries. Per the authors' pipeline: Detected in the samples were about 58 TRBV and over twelve TRBJ segments. TCRdb reprocessed the multiplex PCR reads with MiXCR, giving one entry per CDR3 protein. The authors' filters were not applied to this entry. Seen here are a few hundred thousand distinct CDR3 sequences, about a quarter observed once, and the top ten hold roughly a quarter. Time point meaning: persistent/refractory GD, antithyroid drugs over 5 years with positive TRAb. The authors made the TCR library using RNA they extracted from PBMCs. The CDR3 loop spans 18 amino acids. The V gene's germline CDR1 is SEHNR and CDR2 FQNEAQ (reference sequence). V trimming: 5 bases; J trimming: 0 bases; junction bases outside the gene matches: 12.

These data come from a study of regulatory T cells in long-lasting Graves disease. Findings of the study overall: Repertoires from persistent disease leaned toward TRBV28, TRBJ1-2 and TRBJ2-5. Persistent patients shared 2,741 public clonotypes among themselves. Newly diagnosed patients shared fewer, at approximately 970.

The sequencing used peripheral blood mononuclear cells (PBMCs), collected when the disease was refractory, from a patient treated with antithyroid drugs. The chain carries TRBV7-9 and TRBJ2-2, with 7 bases that match TRBD1. The TCR comes from a female donor with Graves disease. The CDR3 reads CASSTSVLDRPNTGELFF. CDR3 nucleotide sequence: TGTGCCAGCAGCACATCGGTATTGGACAGGCCGAACACCGGGGAGCTGTTTTTT.